This TCR beta chain came from a study of T-cell memory formation after mild COVID-19. The study's findings and limits: There were some responding clones in pre-infection memory, which suggested that cross-reactive memory had joined.

TCRdb fed the 5' RACE reads into MiXCR, producing one record per CDR3 protein. The table shows around 200,000 distinct CDR3 sequences, with roughly 20% occurring only once. This clonotype was counted a few times. Its antigen is unidentified. This sequence originates from a man younger than 35 who had mild COVID-19 (a few samples of this study predate the infection). Cell type and time point are not known. The sample consisted of PBMCs or a T cell subset sorted from them (not recorded which).

CDR3 DNA sequence: TGTGCCAGCAGTGGAGGTCAGCCCCAGCATTTT. Its translation: CASSGGQPQHF. This chain links TRBV2 with TRBJ1-5; D remains ambiguous. The CDR3 sequence is 11 residues long. CDR1 and CDR2 (germline): SNHLY, FYNNEI. Trimming took off 4 bases at V and 6 bases at J, with 4 bases between the two ends.